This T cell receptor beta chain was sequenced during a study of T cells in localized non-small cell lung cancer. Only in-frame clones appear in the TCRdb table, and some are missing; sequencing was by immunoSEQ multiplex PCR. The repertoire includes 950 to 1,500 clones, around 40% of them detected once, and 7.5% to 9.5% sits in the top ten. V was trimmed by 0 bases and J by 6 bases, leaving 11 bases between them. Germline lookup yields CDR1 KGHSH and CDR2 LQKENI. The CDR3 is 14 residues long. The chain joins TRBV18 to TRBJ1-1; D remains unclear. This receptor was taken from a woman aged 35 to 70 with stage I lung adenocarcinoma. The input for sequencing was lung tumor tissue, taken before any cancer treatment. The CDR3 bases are TGTGCCAGCTCACCACCGGTGGAAAGGGCTGAAGCTTTCTTT. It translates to CASSPPVERAEAFF.